This entry is about one T cell receptor (beta chain). Its target is not known. Both 60 Vbeta primers and 13 Jbeta primers went into the PCR. The method was immunoSEQ multiplex PCR; TCRdb's version includes in-frame clones alone and lacks a portion of them. Reported are about 190,000 clones; the ten largest clones contain more than 0.75%. This sample is drawn from a study of cytomegalovirus exposure and HLA in healthy donors. Study findings and constraints: The only immune exposure information that was available was CMV serostatus. Highly shared variants forming one cluster were likely a sequencing artifact.

V shed 3 bases and J shed 2 bases, with 13 bases lying between them. The CDR3 has 15 amino acids. Germline V gives CDR1 SNHLY, CDR2 FYNNEI. Material for sequencing was PBMCs. The clonotype comes from a woman in her twenties or thirties in good health and CMV-seropositive. This chain links TRBV2 with TRBJ1-2; D may be TRBD1 (6 bases). The CDR3 reads CASSEDGTYNYGYTF. CDR3 DNA sequence: TGTGCCAGCAGTGAGGATGGGACATACAACTATGGCTACACCTTC.